This TCR beta chain is from a study of graft-versus-host responses after intestinal transplantation. Study as a whole: Induction with anti-thymocyte globulin, then tacrolimus and steroids for roughly 3 years, was given to all recipients. Study conclusions and caveats: Early post-transplant falls in HvG clones accompanied the peak levels of circulating GvH clones. Graft-donor T cell macrochimerism in patients accompanied high graft-versus-host to host-versus-graft clonal ratios in allografts. Analysis identified GvH clones in recipient marrow, with some appearing first in ileum or blood.

V was cut by 2 bases and J by 1 base, with 11 bases left in between. Germline-derived CDR1 and CDR2 are SEHNR and FQNEAQ (reference sequence). This CDR3 is 16 amino acids long. As concerns this clone: What it binds is unknown.

Sequencing was performed with immunoSEQ multiplex PCR; in TCRdb, only in-frame clones are kept and a portion is missing. This sample yields just over 20,000 clones, of which 89% are seen a single time; 4.5% to 5.5% belongs to the top ten. Sample: PBMCs, taken roughly 65 days after intestinal transplantation. The receptor was isolated from a human patient who received an intestinal transplant, so some T cells may come from the graft donor. This rearrangement joins TRBV7-9 to TRBJ2-2, with D perhaps matching TRBD1 (6 bases). The CDR3 coding sequence is TGTGCCAGCAGCTTAACTAGGGGGTTGAACACCGGGGAGCTGTTTTTT. Protein: CASSLTRGLNTGELFF. The complete variable domain, with remaining parts taken from reference TRBV7-9 and TRBJ2-2, reads DTGVSQNPRHKITKRGQNVTFRCDPISEHNRLYWYRQTLGQGPEFLTYFQNEAQLEKSRLLSDRFSAERPKGSFSTLEIQRTEQGDSAMYLCASSLTRGLNTGELFFGEGSRLTVL.